Shown below are 3 T cell receptor beta chains from a single sample sequenced in a study of blood T cell repertoires in COVID-19 (dated by TCRdb to 2020 to 2021). Libraries were made using the immunoSEQ multiplex PCR assay. In TCRdb, the immuneACCESS table is reduced to in-frame sequences with V and J assigned. These tables do not hold every clone; where another copy was compared, an unresolved V gene accounts for under half, and the others remain unexplained. The sample table shows about 98,000 clones, and around 76% are seen once. The ten largest account for approximately 20% of the sample. Source material: peripheral blood. Receptor source: a man older than 75 with acute or convalescent COVID-19.

The chain combines TRBV6-5 with TRBJ1-2; D perhaps matches TRBD1 (6 bases). Trimming stripped 7 bases from V and 4 bases from J, with 10 bases between. Germline lookup yields CDR1 MNHEY and CDR2 SVGAGI. The CDR3 is 12 amino acids. The CDR3 coding sequence is TGTGCCAGCACCCGACAGGTCTATGGCTACACCTTC. Its translation: CASTRQVYGYTF.

The CDR3 region is CSVGVSSYEQYF. In DNA form, the CDR3 reads TGCAGCGTTGGTGTGAGCTCCTACGAGCAGTACTTC. This rearrangement joins TRBV29-1 to TRBJ2-7; no firm D call. Germline V gene lookup returns CDR1 SQVTM and CDR2 ANQGSEA. The CDR3 extends over 12 amino acids. V lost 4 bases, J lost 0 bases, and 7 bases lay in between.

V usage is TRBV30 and J usage is TRBJ1-1; TRBD1 might be the D (5 bases). This CDR3 contains 14 residues. Trimming cost V 0 bases and J 6 bases, with 14 bases left between them. Germline V CDR1 and CDR2: GTSNPN, SVGIG (reference sequence). As DNA, the CDR3 is TGTGCCTGGAGTGTAGGGGCCCGAGAGGCTGAAGCTTTCTTT. Protein sequence: CAWSVGAREAEAFF.